This is a list of T cell receptor beta chains from one sample in a study of OX40 agonist ivuxolimab in advanced cancers. TCRdb keeps only in-frame clones here, not all; method: immunoSEQ multiplex PCR. The sample shows 63,000 or so clones, approximately 80% of them seen only once. The sample was CD4+ or CD8+ T cells sorted from blood, taken in a trial of the OX40 agonist ivuxolimab. These receptor sequences come from an adult with an advanced solid tumor such as melanoma, head and neck, liver or kidney cancer. Each CDR3 is given with its conserved first and last residue. D genes are given only for firm matches. A clone size is listed for some rows: how often the clone was seen (once, few, many), or a class if it is expanded.

>.|TRBJ1-5|.|TRBV19
TGTGCCAGTAGTATTCTAACGCTCGAGGATCAGCCCCAGCATTTT
CASSILTLEDQPQHF
>.|TRBJ2-7|.|TRBV15
TGTGCCACCAACGAGCAGTACTTC
CATNEQYF
>.|TRBJ2-1|.|TRBV6-5
TGTGCCAGCAGGGACAGCCCCGGGAATGAGCAGTTCTTC
CASRDSPGNEQFF
>.|TRBJ2-7|.|TRBV28
TGTGCCAGCAGGACAGGGGTGGCGGGGGACCCCCTCTCCTACGAGCAGTACTTC
CASRTGVAGDPLSYEQYF
>.|TRBJ2-3|.|TRBV7-2
TGTGCCAGCAGCTACCGGCTAACAGATACGCAGTATTTT
CASSYRLTDTQYF
>once|TRBJ2-1|TRBD1|TRBV6-4
TGTGCCAGCAGCGAAGACAGGGGCACTTACAATGAGCAGTTCTTC
CASSEDRGTYNEQFF
>.|TRBJ2-3|.|TRBV5-1
TGCGCCAGCACGACCAGCACAGATACGCAGTATTTT
CASTTSTDTQYF
>.|TRBJ2-7|.|TRBV5-4
TGTGCCAGCAGCTACGACAGGAGCTACGAGCAGTACTTC
CASSYDRSYEQYF
>.|TRBJ2-7|.|TRBV5-1
TGCGCCAGCAGCTTGCCGTCCCACTCCTACGAGCAGTACTTC
CASSLPSHSYEQYF
>.|TRBJ1-5|.|TRBV6-5
TGTGCCAGCAGTTTCTCCAGGGAATCCAATCAGCCCCAGCATTTT
CASSFSRESNQPQHF
>.|TRBJ2-7|TRBD1|TRBV5-1
TGCGCCAGCGGTCCGGGACAGGGGAGCTCCTACGAGCAGTACTTC
CASGPGQGSSYEQYF
>.|TRBJ2-5|TRBD1|TRBV6-5
TGTGCCAGCAGAAGACAGGGGGCGTTTAGGGAGACCCAGTACTTC
CASRRQGAFRETQYF
>.|TRBJ2-6|TRBD2|TRBV5-1
TGCGCCAGCAGCTTGTATTCCACGGGGGGGAGCTCTGGGGCCAACGTCCTGACTTTC
CASSLYSTGGSSGANVLTF
>.|TRBJ2-7|.|TRBV30
TGTGCCTGGAGTGTTGGGCATCAGGTCACCTACGAGCAGTACTTC
CAWSVGHQVTYEQYF
>.|TRBJ2-4|.|TRBV18
TGTGCCAGCTCGACTGGGACTCCTAATTCGGGCATTCAGTACTTC
CASSTGTPNSGIQYF
>.|TRBJ2-1|TRBD1|TRBV2
TGTGCCAGCAGTGGGCAGGGGGCCTCCTACAATGAGCAGTTCTTC
CASSGQGASYNEQFF
>.|TRBJ2-7|TRBD2|TRBV28
TGTGCCAGCAGTTTAGGGACTAGCGGGGGCTACGAGCAGTACTTC
CASSLGTSGGYEQYF
>.|TRBJ2-2|.|TRBV2
TGTGCCAGCCGGTCCACCCGGAACACCGGGGAGCTGTTTTTT
CASRSTRNTGELFF
>few|TRBJ2-3|TRBD2|TRBV6-1
TGTGCCACCGAGACTAGCGGGGGCGGGGATACGCAGTATTTT
CATETSGGGDTQYF
>.|TRBJ2-3|TRBD2|TRBV27
TGTGCCAGCAGACTAGCGGGGGGTTTGGGAGATACGCAGTATTTT
CASRLAGGLGDTQYF
>.|TRBJ2-5|TRBD1|TRBV9
TGTGCCAGCAGCGTAGGGACAGGGCGAGAGACCCAGTACTTC
CASSVGTGRETQYF
>.|TRBJ1-6|TRBD1|TRBV2
TGTGCCAAGGAACAGGACAGGGGGCGCCCCTATAATTCACCCCTCCACTTT
CAKEQDRGRPYNSPLHF
>.|TRBJ2-1|TRBD2|TRBV2
TGTGCCAGCAGTGTAAGCGGGGGGGCTGGCAATGAGCAGTTCTTC
CASSVSGGAGNEQFF
>.|TRBJ2-7|.|TRBV6-5
TGTGCCACCCAGGGGAAGGGGCCCTACGAGCAGTACTTC
CATQGKGPYEQYF
>few|TRBJ2-3|TRBD1|TRBV6-1
TGTGCCAGCAGGGAAGGACAGGCAAGCACAGATACGCAGTATTTT
CASREGQASTDTQYF
>.|TRBJ1-2|TRBD1|TRBV6-1
TGTGCCAGCAGTGAAAACAGGGGGCTCTATGGCTACACCTTC
CASSENRGLYGYTF
>.|TRBJ1-1|.|TRBV2
TGTGCCAGCAGTGACGGGGGCCGAGGGGGCACTGAAGCTTTCTTT
CASSDGGRGGTEAFF
>.|TRBJ1-6|.|TRBV7-9
TGTGCCAGCAGCTCGCAAGATTCACCCCTCCACTTT
CASSSQDSPLHF
>once|TRBJ2-3|TRBD2|TRBV18
TGTGCCAGCTCACCGAGCGGGGGGGCCGGAGATACGCAGTATTTT
CASSPSGGAGDTQYF
>.|TRBJ2-7|TRBD1|TRBV6-5
TGTGCCAGCAGACTAACAGGGGGCCCCTACGAGCAGTACTTC
CASRLTGGPYEQYF
>.|TRBJ2-2|.|TRBV5-8
TGTGCCAGCAGCTTGGGACCCTCAGAGAGGGAGCTGTTTTTT
CASSLGPSERELFF
>few|TRBJ1-2|TRBD1|TRBV7-9
TGTGCCAGCAGCCGAGTGACAGGGGCCCTCCTTAACTATGGCTACACCTTC
CASSRVTGALLNYGYTF
>.|TRBJ1-4|.|TRBV5-6
TGTGCCAGCAGCCCCGCGGGTGAAAAACTGTTTTTT
CASSPAGEKLFF
>.|TRBJ1-1|.|TRBV4-1
TGCGCCAGCAGCCCGGCCCGGGGGGCGAGTTGGGACACTGAAGCTTTCTTT
CASSPARGASWDTEAFF
>.|TRBJ2-1|.|TRBV2
TGTGCCAGCAGTGAGGACAGAACAGTCTACAATGAGCAGTTCTTC
CASSEDRTVYNEQFF
>once|TRBJ2-1|.|TRBV11-2
TGTGCCAGCAGCCATGGGGTTACCTACAATGAGCAGTTCTTC
CASSHGVTYNEQFF
>few|TRBJ2-5|TRBD1|TRBV18
TGTGCCAGCTCACCCCCGGGACAGGGGGCGACCCAGTACTTC
CASSPPGQGATQYF
>.|TRBJ2-1|.|TRBV6-6
TGTGCCAGCACCCCCCGCCAGGGGTCGACTGAGCAGTTCTTC
CASTPRQGSTEQFF
>.|TRBJ1-4|TRBD1|TRBV5-1
TGCGCCAGCAGCGACTCTACAGGGGTCGTTGGAAAACTGTTTTTT
CASSDSTGVVGKLFF
>.|TRBJ1-3|TRBD1|TRBV6-1
TGTGCCAGTAGCGGGACAGGGGGAAACACCATATATTTT
CASSGTGGNTIYF